A selection of T cell receptor beta chains follows, all from one sample in a study of graft-versus-host responses after intestinal transplantation. Their antigens are not known. Generated by immunoSEQ multiplex PCR, the TCRdb table keeps only in-frame clones and is missing some. The data show tens of thousands of clones, 88% seen once. Sequencing used unstimulated CD4+ T cells sorted from spleen or lymph node cells, obtained before transplant. The receptors shown here come from a human donor who was the organ donor for an intestinal transplant. Both conserved end residues are part of each CDR3. The D gene is left open where the match is weak.

v_call: TRBV6-5
d_call: TRBD2
j_call: TRBJ2-1
cdr3_nt: TGTGCCAGCAGTTACTCGACGGGGGGAAACAATGAGCAGTTCTTC
cdr3_aa: CASSYSTGGNNEQFF

v_call: TRBV4-1
d_call: .
j_call: TRBJ2-5
cdr3_nt: TGCGCCAGCAGCCAAGGTTCCAGGGGAGAGACCCAGTACTTC
cdr3_aa: CASSQGSRGETQYF

v_call: TRBV12-5
d_call: TRBD2
j_call: TRBJ2-1
cdr3_nt: TGTGCTAGTGGGTTAACTCGCGGGGGGACGGATGAGCAGTTCTTC
cdr3_aa: CASGLTRGGTDEQFF

v_call: TRBV27
d_call: .
j_call: TRBJ2-2
cdr3_nt: TGTGCCAGCAGTTCGCGGGCCCTAACCAGGGAGCTGTTTTTT
cdr3_aa: CASSSRALTRELFF

v_call: TRBV2
d_call: .
j_call: TRBJ2-1
cdr3_nt: TGTGCCAGCAGTGACGGTTCCTACAATGAGCAGTTCTTC
cdr3_aa: CASSDGSYNEQFF

v_call: TRBV29-1
d_call: TRBD2
j_call: TRBJ2-7
cdr3_nt: TGCAGCGTGGGATCTTCTAGCGGGAACCACGAGCAGTACTTC
cdr3_aa: CSVGSSSGNHEQYF

v_call: TRBV19
d_call: .
j_call: TRBJ2-2
cdr3_nt: TGTGCCAGTAGTTCGGGACACTTTGACACCGGGGAGCTGTTTTTT
cdr3_aa: CASSSGHFDTGELFF

v_call: TRBV29-1
d_call: TRBD2
j_call: TRBJ2-1
cdr3_nt: TGCAGCGTTGAGAGGTTCGGAAGGACTAGCGGTTACAATGAGCAGTTCTTC
cdr3_aa: CSVERFGRTSGYNEQFF

v_call: TRBV10-3
d_call: .
j_call: TRBJ1-2
cdr3_nt: TGTGCCATCACCCCTTCCCAGGGGTCGAACGGCTACACCTTC
cdr3_aa: CAITPSQGSNGYTF

v_call: TRBV28
d_call: .
j_call: TRBJ2-5
cdr3_nt: TGTGCCAGCAGCCTCCTAGCCGGTCAAGAGACCCAGTACTTC
cdr3_aa: CASSLLAGQETQYF

v_call: TRBV7-3
d_call: TRBD2
j_call: TRBJ2-2
cdr3_nt: TGTGCCAGCAGGAGGACTAGCGACACCGGGGAGCTGTTTTTT
cdr3_aa: CASRRTSDTGELFF

v_call: TRBV9
d_call: .
j_call: TRBJ1-5
cdr3_nt: TGTGCCAGCAGCCCCGAGGGAGGAATTTATCAGCCCCAGCATTTT
cdr3_aa: CASSPEGGIYQPQHF

v_call: TRBV28
d_call: .
j_call: TRBJ2-1
cdr3_nt: TGTGCCAGCACCCTATTAGCCGGCCGTTACAATGAGCAGTTCTTC
cdr3_aa: CASTLLAGRYNEQFF

v_call: TRBV7-2
d_call: TRBD1
j_call: TRBJ2-3
cdr3_nt: TGTGCCAGCAGCTTAGTTGGGACAGGGGGCTGGGATACGCAGTATTTT
cdr3_aa: CASSLVGTGGWDTQYF

v_call: TRBV21-1
d_call: .
j_call: TRBJ1-3
cdr3_nt: TGTGCCAGCAGCCCAACACACCTAGCTAGGACCATATATTTT
cdr3_aa: CASSPTHLARTIYF

v_call: TRBV2
d_call: TRBD1
j_call: TRBJ2-7
cdr3_nt: TGTGCCAGCAGTGAGGACAGGACGACCTACGAGCAGTACTTC
cdr3_aa: CASSEDRTTYEQYF

v_call: TRBV6-1
d_call: TRBD2
j_call: TRBJ2-1
cdr3_nt: TGTGCCAGCAGTAGCGGGGGAATTCCCTACAATGAGCAGTTCTTC
cdr3_aa: CASSSGGIPYNEQFF

v_call: TRBV30
d_call: .
j_call: TRBJ2-7
cdr3_nt: TGTGCCTGGGGGCCGAGCTCCTACGAGCAGTACTTC
cdr3_aa: CAWGPSSYEQYF

v_call: TRBV5-5
d_call: .
j_call: TRBJ2-5
cdr3_nt: TGTGCCAGCAGCTTGGAGGGACTGGGAGAGACCCAGTACTTC
cdr3_aa: CASSLEGLGETQYF

v_call: TRBV6-1
d_call: TRBD1
j_call: TRBJ1-3
cdr3_nt: TGTGCCAGCCGACCGGGACAGAGTCCGAGAAACACCATATATTTT
cdr3_aa: CASRPGQSPRNTIYF

v_call: TRBV7-7
d_call: .
j_call: TRBJ2-3
cdr3_nt: TGTGCTAGCAGCAGAGACAGGCCAGATACGCAGTATTTT
cdr3_aa: CASSRDRPDTQYF

v_call: TRBV18
d_call: TRBD2
j_call: TRBJ2-5
cdr3_nt: TGTGCCAGCTCACCCCTAGCGGGGGAAGAAGAGACCCAGTACTTC
cdr3_aa: CASSPLAGEEETQYF

v_call: TRBV11-2
d_call: TRBD2
j_call: TRBJ2-3
cdr3_nt: TGTGCCAGCAGCTCTATAGCGGGGGGGAAAGGTACGCAGTATTTT
cdr3_aa: CASSSIAGGKGTQYF